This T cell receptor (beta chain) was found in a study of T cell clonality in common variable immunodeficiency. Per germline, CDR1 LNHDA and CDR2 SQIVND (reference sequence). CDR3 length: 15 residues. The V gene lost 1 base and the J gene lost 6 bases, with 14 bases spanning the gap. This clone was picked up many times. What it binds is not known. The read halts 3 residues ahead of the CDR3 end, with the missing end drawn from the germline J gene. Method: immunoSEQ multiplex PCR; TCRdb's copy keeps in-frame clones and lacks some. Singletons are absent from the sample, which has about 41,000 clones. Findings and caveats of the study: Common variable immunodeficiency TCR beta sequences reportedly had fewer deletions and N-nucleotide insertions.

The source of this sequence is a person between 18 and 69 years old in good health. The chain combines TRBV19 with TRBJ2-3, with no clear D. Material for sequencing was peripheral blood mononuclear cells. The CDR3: CASSIAVPSRDTQYF. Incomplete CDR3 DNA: TGTGCCAGTAGTATAGCGGTTCCCTCACGGGATACG.